This TCR beta chain appears in the sequencing data of a study of cytomegalovirus exposure and HLA in healthy donors. Study-wide results and limits: One cluster of highly shared sequence variants probably arose as a sequencing artifact. In an earlier analysis, about 87% or about 30%: the productive usage of most TCR beta V segments.

It was with 60 Vbeta and 13 Jbeta primers that the PCR ran. Profiled with immunoSEQ multiplex PCR; TCRdb holds only in-frame clones, not every one. Among approximately 170,000 clones listed, about 59% were seen once. Germline lookup yields CDR1 SGHTA and CDR2 FQGTGA. There are 13 residues in the CDR3. J gave up 4 bases and V 6 bases, and 4 bases lay outside the gene matches. A word on this clone: Its antigen is undetermined.

The clonotype was recovered from a man aged 35-49 years in good health and CMV-seronegative. Sequencing was carried out using PBMCs. The rearrangement uses TRBV7-3 and TRBJ1-2; 8 bases are a match to TRBD1. The CDR3 loop is CASSTGGGYGYTF. The CDR3 nucleotides read TGTGCCAGCAGTACAGGGGGAGGCTATGGCTACACCTTC.